This T cell receptor (beta chain) emerged from a study of patients and donors after allogeneic stem cell transplantation. This CDR3 has 15 amino acids. V shed 6 bases and J 2 bases; nucleotides not matched to a gene: 7. Germline loops: CDR1 MNHNS, CDR2 SASEGT. One entry per CDR3 protein results from TCRdb running MiXCR on the RT-PCR reads. The sample comprises more than 850,000 distinct CDR3 sequences, around 17% of which are singletons, and approximately 5.9% rests with the top ten. The sequence came from a human donor who was either an allogeneic HSCT recipient or a stem cell or donor lymphocyte infusion donor (not recorded which). It is not recorded whose cells these are; they may come from a transplant donor. V usage is TRBV6-1 and J usage is TRBJ2-7; 10 bases align to TRBD1. The sequenced sample consisted of blood, either unsorted or a sorted T cell fraction (not recorded which). CDR3 protein: CASRQRDRGPYEQYF. The CDR3 nucleotides read TGTGCCAGCAGACAGCGGGACAGGGGACCCTACGAGCAGTACTTC.